This T cell receptor beta chain was sequenced for a study of metastatic and nonmetastatic thyroid tumors. This clone came up many times. The antigen is unknown. Ahead of thyroid surgery, no patient had received treatment of any kind. In germline, CDR1 is LNHNV, CDR2 YYDKDF (reference sequence). The CDR3 has 15 residues. V lost 4 bases and J lost 3, with 13 bases in between. TCRdb ran MiXCR on the PCR reads. Among over 35,000 clones listed, less than 20% were seen once. Overall study results and limits: Malignant thyroid tumors reportedly had TCR beta diversity that was significantly higher than in benign nodules, in blood and tumor.

The V and J genes are TRBV15 and TRBJ2-1; D possibly corresponds to TRBD2 (6 bases). Material: tumor tissue. The sequence derives from a female donor with papillary thyroid cancer or a benign thyroid nodule (not recorded which). Some clones in this sample may be carry-over from other donors' samples. The CDR3: CATSTGTGYYNEQFF. The CDR3 DNA follows: TGTGCCACCAGCACAGGGACTGGGTACTACAATGAGCAGTTCTTC. The full variable domain, its missing parts supplied by reference TRBV15 and TRBJ2-1, is DAMVIQNPRYQVTQFGKPVTLSCSQTLNHNVMYWYQQKSSQAPKLLFHYYDKDFNNEADTPDNFQSRRPNTSFCFLDIRSPGLGDTAMYLCATSTGTGYYNEQFFGPGTRLTVL.